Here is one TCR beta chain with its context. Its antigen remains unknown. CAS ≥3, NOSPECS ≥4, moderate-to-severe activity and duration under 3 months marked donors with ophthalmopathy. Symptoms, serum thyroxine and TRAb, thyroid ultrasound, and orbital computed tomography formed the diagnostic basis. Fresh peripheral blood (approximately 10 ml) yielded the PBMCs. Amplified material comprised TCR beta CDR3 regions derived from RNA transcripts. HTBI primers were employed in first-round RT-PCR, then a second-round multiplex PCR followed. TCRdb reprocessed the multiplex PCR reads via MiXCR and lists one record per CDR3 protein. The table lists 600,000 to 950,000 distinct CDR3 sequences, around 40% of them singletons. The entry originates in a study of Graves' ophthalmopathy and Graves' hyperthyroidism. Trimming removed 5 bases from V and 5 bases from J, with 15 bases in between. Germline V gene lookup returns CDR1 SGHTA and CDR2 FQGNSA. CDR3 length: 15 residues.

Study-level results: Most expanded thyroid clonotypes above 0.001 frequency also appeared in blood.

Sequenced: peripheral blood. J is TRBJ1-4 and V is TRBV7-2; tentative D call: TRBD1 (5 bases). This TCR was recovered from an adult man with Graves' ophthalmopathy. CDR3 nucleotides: TGTGCCAGCAGCACCCAGAGACAGTCGAATGAAAAACTGTTTTTT. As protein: CASSTQRQSNEKLFF.